The text below deals with one T cell receptor (beta chain). This clonotype was observed many times. What this receptor recognizes is not known. Within one base of it there is no much larger clone, and no base qualities were kept. The data were obtained in a study of T cell repertoires in cytomegalovirus infection (dated by TCRdb to between 2019 and 2020). Background for the entire study: Because public TCR beta signatures pointed to carriage of CMV infection together with the matching HLA type, the HLA type of each donor mattered for the analysis.

The trim is 5 bases for V and 0 bases for J, with a gap of 17 bases between the germline ends. The CDR3 runs 16 residues from the cysteine to the valine. Only the CDR3 part of the read is kept: 48 bases, read in frame from the first base. CDR1 and CDR2 (MDHEN, SYDVKM) derive from the germline V gene. Results and caveats for the whole study, not just this receptor: The ex vivo response was dominated by HLA-C-restricted CMV-specific TCR beta clonotypes, which also provided the single most frequent clonotype in two of eight donors. In both this cohort and an independent cohort of approximately 350 donors, the cumulative frequency of public TCR beta family members distinguished carriers of CMV infection plus the relevant HLA type.

Sequencing instrument: Illumina HiSeq 1500. Using fastp at Q25 and MiXCR, TCRdb reprocessed the public reads and kept productive beta chains. Rows merge per CDR3 protein into single entries with the most common DNA and genes. The sample table lists hundreds of thousands of distinct CDR3 sequences, less than 25% of them with a count of one. The ten largest clones capture roughly 8% of the sample. This clonotype was obtained from a human donor in good health (CMV status not recorded). Some clones in this sample may be carry-over from other donors' samples. Sequencing was done on a sample of CD8+ T cells from PBMCs. The rearrangement combines TRBV28 with TRBJ2-7; the D segment cannot be called with confidence. CDR3 reads: CASSLLSGDTSYEQYV. The DNA reads TGTGCCAGCAGTCTGCTTTCAGGCGACACCTCCTACGAGCAGTACGTC.